These T cell receptor beta chains were read from a single sample in a study of cytomegalovirus exposure and HLA in healthy donors. Sequencing was performed with immunoSEQ multiplex PCR; in TCRdb, only in-frame clones are kept and a portion is missing. The ten most abundant clones cover approximately 6.2% of a sample with around 110,000 clones. The sequenced material came from PBMCs. These receptors all stem from a man aged 35 to 55 in good health and CMV-seropositive. Each CDR3 is given with its conserved first and last residue. The order of the fields is V gene, D gene, J gene, CDR3 DNA, CDR3 protein. D genes are given only for firm matches.

>TRBV2|TRBD1|TRBJ2-7
TGTGCCGGAGGGACAGGGGGCTCGGTCCCATACGAGCAGTACTTC
CAGGTGGSVPYEQYF
>TRBV5-6|-|TRBJ2-6
TGTGCCAGCAGCTTGGCGGGAGCGGGGGCCAACGTCCTGACTTTC
CASSLAGAGANVLTF
>TRBV15|-|TRBJ1-4
TGTGCCACCAGCAGAGGCCGGGGGGCAGCAACTAATGAAAAACTGTTTTTT
CATSRGRGAATNEKLFF
>TRBV29-1|-|TRBJ2-7
TGCAGCGTTGTTCGCGCCTACGAGCAGTACTTC
CSVVRAYEQYF
>TRBV2|-|TRBJ1-5
TGTGCCAGCAGTGGGGACTACAATCAGCCCCAGCATTTT
CASSGDYNQPQHF
>TRBV5-1|-|TRBJ2-1
TGCGCCAGCAGCTCAAAGGAGGGAGATGAGCAGTTCTTC
CASSSKEGDEQFF
>TRBV27|TRBD1|TRBJ1-1
TGCGCCAGCAGTTTGGGGGGACAGACTGAAGCTTTCTTT
CASSLGGQTEAFF
>TRBV23-1|-|TRBJ2-7
TGCGCCAAAACTCCCCCCCGGGACATAAACTACGAGCAGTACTTC
CAKTPPRDINYEQYF
>TRBV19|TRBD1|TRBJ1-4
TGTGCCAGTAGCCTACAGGGGAGGAACGGAAAACTGTTTTTT
CASSLQGRNGKLFF
>TRBV7-3|-|TRBJ2-2
TGTGCCAGCAGCTTACCCTCCGGGGAGCTGTTTTTT
CASSLPSGELFF
>TRBV5-6|TRBD1|TRBJ1-1
TGTGCCAGCAGCTGGGACAGGGCCAACACTGAAGCTTTCTTT
CASSWDRANTEAFF
>TRBV7-9|-|TRBJ1-1
TGTGCCAGCAGCTCCGGGACACCGTGGGCTTTCTTT
CASSSGTPWAFF
>TRBV27|TRBD1|TRBJ2-7
TGTGCCAGCAGTTGGGGACAGTTCTCCTACGAGCAGTACTTC
CASSWGQFSYEQYF
>TRBV5-1|-|TRBJ2-7
TGCGCCAGCAACGAGTGCGAGCAGTACTTC
CASNECEQYF
>TRBV27|TRBD1|TRBJ2-1
TGTGCCAGCCAGGGGGCCTACAATGAGCAGTTCTTC
CASQGAYNEQFF
>TRBV6-5|-|TRBJ1-2
TGTGCCAGCAGTTACGGTCGGAGTCCAAACAACTATGGCTACACCTTC
CASSYGRSPNNYGYTF
>TRBV10-3|TRBD2|TRBJ2-3
TGTGCCATCAGTGACTCGGTAGCGGGAGGCGGAGATACGCAGTATTTT
CAISDSVAGGGDTQYF
>TRBV29-1|-|TRBJ2-1
TGCAGCGTTGAAGAGGGGGGGCAGGGTGGCCCTAATGAGCAGTTCTTC
CSVEEGGQGGPNEQFF
>TRBV5-6|-|TRBJ2-7
TGTGCCAGCAGCTGGGGGGACAGCCCGAGAATCGAGCAGTACTTC
CASSWGDSPRIEQYF
>TRBV5-1|-|TRBJ2-7
TGCGCCAGCAGCTCCGTAGGACAGCGCGAGCAGTACTTC
CASSSVGQREQYF
>TRBV7-2|-|TRBJ1-1
TGTGCCAGCAGCTCTATAAACAGTGAAGCTTTCTTT
CASSSINSEAFF
>TRBV28|-|TRBJ1-3
TGTGCCAGCAGTTCAGGGTTATCTGGAAACACCATATATTTT
CASSSGLSGNTIYF
>TRBV4-2|TRBD2|TRBJ2-3
TGTGCCAGCAGCCCCAGGACTAGCGGGACCACAGATACGCAGTATTTT
CASSPRTSGTTDTQYF
>TRBV28|TRBD1|TRBJ1-1
TGTGCCAGCAGTTCCGGACAGGCCCGCGGCTTT
CASSSGQARGF
>TRBV9|TRBD2|TRBJ2-1
TGTGCCAGCAGCTTAGCGGGACTGGCCTACAATGAGCAGTTCTTC
CASSLAGLAYNEQFF
>TRBV15|TRBD1|TRBJ2-2
TGTGCCACCAGCAGTGGACAGGAGACCGGGGAGCTGTTTTTT
CATSSGQETGELFF
>TRBV15|-|TRBJ2-3
TGTGCCACCAGCGGTGAGTCAAATACGCAGTATTTT
CATSGESNTQYF
>TRBV29-1|-|TRBJ2-1
TGCAGCGCCCCTAGCTGGGGTGAGCAGTTCTTC
CSAPSWGEQFF
>TRBV2|-|TRBJ2-1
TGTGCCAGCGGCACAAGCTCCTACAATGAGCAGTTCTTC
CASGTSSYNEQFF
>TRBV27|TRBD2|TRBJ2-7
TGTGCCAGCAGTTCTAGCGGGAGCTCCTACGAGCAGTACTTC
CASSSSGSSYEQYF
>TRBV4-1|-|TRBJ1-4
TGCGCCAGCAGCCCCTTTTGGGGCGATAATGAAAAACTGTTTTTT
CASSPFWGDNEKLFF
>TRBV15|-|TRBJ2-7
TGTGCCACCAGCATCTCCGACAGTTGGGAGCAGTACTTC
CATSISDSWEQYF
>TRBV19|-|TRBJ2-5
TGTGCCAGTAGTATTTCCCAGGGAAAAGCCCCGAAAGAGACCCAGTACTTC
CASSISQGKAPKETQYF
>TRBV6-1|-|TRBJ1-5
TGTGCCAGCAGGAGGACAGACTCTAGCAATCAGCCCCAGCATTTT
CASRRTDSSNQPQHF
>TRBV5-1|-|TRBJ2-7
TGCGCCAGCGGCGAGGACTCCTCCTACGAGCAGTACTTC
CASGEDSSYEQYF
>TRBV6-1|-|TRBJ2-1
TGTGCCAGCTTTGGTACAGTCGACAATGAGCAGTTCTTC
CASFGTVDNEQFF
>TRBV20-1|TRBD2|TRBJ2-1
TGCAGTGCTAGTTTTCTAGCGGGAAAGTTCTTC
CSASFLAGKFF
>TRBV19|TRBD2|TRBJ2-7
TGTGCCAGTAGTATAGTGGTAGCGGGATACGAGCAGTACTTC
CASSIVVAGYEQYF
>TRBV7-9|-|TRBJ1-2
TGTGCCAGCACCCCCCCAGGGACTTACTATGGCTACACCTTC
CASTPPGTYYGYTF
>TRBV11-3|-|TRBJ2-1
TGTGCCAGCAGCTCCCCCCTAGAGTACAATGAGCAGTTCTTC
CASSSPLEYNEQFF
>TRBV6-1|TRBD2|TRBJ2-7
TGTGCCAGCAGTGAAGGACTAGCGGGAGGGCCCTACGAGCAGTACTTC
CASSEGLAGGPYEQYF
>TRBV28|TRBD1|TRBJ1-5
TGTGCCAGCAGTTCCCTCGGACAGGGTGAAGGTCAGCCCCAGCATTTT
CASSSLGQGEGQPQHF
>TRBV7-2|-|TRBJ2-6
TGTGCCAGCAGCCAGGGACTCTCTGGGGCCAACGTCCTGACTTTC
CASSQGLSGANVLTF
>TRBV29-1|TRBD1|TRBJ2-7
TGCAGCGTTGGGACAGGGGATCGGAACGAGCAGTACTTC
CSVGTGDRNEQYF
>TRBV5-1|TRBD1|TRBJ1-2
TGCGCCAGCAGCTTGGTGGCCGGACAGGGGGATGGCTACACCTTC
CASSLVAGQGDGYTF
>TRBV7-9|-|TRBJ2-3
TGTGCCAGCAGCTCGGCAGATACGCAGTATTTT
CASSSADTQYF
>TRBV6-6|-|TRBJ2-3
TGTGCCAGCAGTTACTCTTGGACAGAGAGCACAGATACGCAGTATTTT
CASSYSWTESTDTQYF
>TRBV11-2|-|TRBJ2-2
TGTGCCAGCGCCAGGGAGGGGGCGAACACCGGGGAGCTGTTTTTT
CASAREGANTGELFF
>TRBV7-2|-|TRBJ1-2
TGTGCCAGCAGCTTAGCCTGGGGGGGCGACTATGGCTACACCTTC
CASSLAWGGDYGYTF